This TCR beta chain was sequenced in a study of cytomegalovirus exposure and HLA in healthy donors. Use of 60 Vbeta and 13 Jbeta primers characterized the PCR. Measured with immunoSEQ multiplex PCR; TCRdb has only the in-frame clones, and not every one. This repertoire includes 75,000 to 95,000 clones. CDR1 and CDR2 from the germline V gene are SQVTM and ANQGSEA. The ends were cut back, 6 bases at V and 4 bases at J, with 12 bases in the middle. The CDR3 has 12 amino acids. Study-level results: A later look showed TCR association rates differing by HLA locus, highest for DRB1 and lowest for HLA-C. A missense variant in DCLRE1C was later tied to TCR beta V- and J-gene trimming. Among donors in an Asian-associated ancestry cluster, a later analysis reportedly found fewer N-insertions than the roughly 610-donor mean.

As regards this clone: What it binds is unknown.

The rearrangement links TRBV29-1 to TRBJ2-5; D possibly corresponds to TRBD2 (5 bases). The sample was PBMCs. This clonotype was obtained from a woman in her fifties or sixties in good health and CMV-seronegative. The CDR3 nucleotides read TGCAGCGTCCTGGACGAGGGAGAGACCCAGTACTTC. Amino acid sequence: CSVLDEGETQYF. The full variable domain, with the rest looked up from reference TRBV29-1 and TRBJ2-5, is SAVISQKPSRDICQRGTSLTIQCQVDSQVTMMFWYRQQPGQSLTLIATANQGSEATYESGFVIDKFPISRPNLTFSTLTVSNMSPEDSSIYLCSVLDEGETQYFGPGTRLLVL.